Presented here are 5 T cell receptor beta chains from one specimen sequenced in a study of shared clonotypes between healthy human individuals. Clones were read by immunoSEQ multiplex PCR, and TCRdb kept only the in-frame ones, dropping some. This sample has around 700,000 clones, with around 73% found just once. Material: memory CD4+ T cells sorted from blood. Sample subset: CD45RA-negative fraction. The receptors shown here come from a woman aged 30 to 39 in good health.

This clone was found once. The chain carries TRBV5-1 and TRBJ1-2; 7 positions match TRBD1. CDR3 length: 16 residues. V trimming: 3 bases; J trimming: 2 bases; junction bases outside the gene matches: 10. From germline, CDR1 is SGHRS and CDR2 YFSETQ. This chain's CDR3 is CASSSFTGAVNYGYTF. For the CDR3, the DNA is TGCGCCAGCAGCTCGTTCACAGGGGCGGTGAACTATGGCTACACCTTC. The variable domain in full, completed from reference TRBV5-1 and TRBJ1-2, reads KAGVTQTPRYLIKTRGQQVTLSCSPISGHRSVSWYQQTPGQGLQFLFEYFSETQRNKGNFPGRFSGRQFSNSRSEMNVSTLELGDSALYLCASSSFTGAVNYGYTFGSGTRLTVV.

This clone was recorded once. The J gene is TRBJ2-1, the V gene TRBV2; 15 bases are a match to TRBD2. The V gene's germline CDR1 is SNHLY and CDR2 FYNNEI. The V gene end was trimmed by 4 bases and the J gene end by 7 bases; junction bases not matched to a gene: 5. This CDR3 spans 16 amino acids. This CDR3 reads CASSAGLAGGQNEQFF. The DNA of the CDR3 is TGTGCCAGCAGTGCGGGACTAGCGGGAGGCCAAAATGAGCAGTTCTTC.

The CDR3, as DNA: TGTGCCAGCAGTCCCCCCGGGAGCTTCATCGATGAGCAGTTCTTC. Translation: CASSPPGSFIDEQFF. J is TRBJ2-1 and V is TRBV28; TRBD2 might be the D (6 bases). The length of the CDR3 is 15 residues. Trimming took off 5 bases at V and 8 bases at J, with 19 bases between the two ends. CDR1 is MDHEN and CDR2 is SYDVKM in the germline V gene.

V and J are TRBV6-6 and TRBJ2-7, with D possibly matching TRBD1 (5 bases). The CDR3 sequence is 14 residues long. CDR1 and CDR2 from the germline V gene are MNHNY and SVGAGI (reference sequence). With 2 bases removed from V and 0 bases from J, the gap between germline ends came to 8 bases. This CDR3 reads CASSYQGSSYEQYF. The CDR3 bases are TGTGCCAGCAGTTACCAGGGCTCCTCCTACGAGCAGTACTTC.

The CDR3 DNA reads TGTGCCAGCAGTTTATATTGGAAAGGGAAGCAAGGTGGCTACACCTTC. The encoded protein is CASSLYWKGKQGGYTF. The V call is TRBV27, the J call TRBJ1-2; D not resolved. Germline values: CDR1 MNHEY, CDR2 SMNVEV (reference sequence). The V end was cut by 1 base, the J end by 7 bases, with 19 bases between. The CDR3 has 16 amino acids.